This T cell receptor (beta chain) is from a study of cytomegalovirus exposure and HLA in healthy donors. Findings and caveats of the study: A later analysis found common viral pathogens apparently linked to several of the most significant clusters. It was approximately 150 TCR beta chains that were listed as cytomegalovirus-associated.

This CDR3 contains 13 residues. Germline loops: CDR1 SQVTM, CDR2 ANQGSEA. V lost 5 bases and J lost 2, with 11 bases in between. As concerns this clone: Its antigen is unknown.

Primers for the PCR totalled 60 Vbeta and 13 Jbeta. Only in-frame clones appear in the TCRdb table, and some are missing; sequencing was by immunoSEQ multiplex PCR. The table records around 190,000 clones, about 81% of them present only once. Each donor was nominally healthy when sampled (though unrecorded immune exposures were likely). The source of this sequence is a man aged 18-30 years in good health and CMV-seronegative. Source material: PBMCs. The chain has TRBV29-1 and TRBJ2-3, with a possible D match to TRBD1 (6 bases). CDR3 nucleotides: TGCAGCGTTCCAGGGACATCCACAGATACGCAGTATTTT. As protein: CSVPGTSTDTQYF.